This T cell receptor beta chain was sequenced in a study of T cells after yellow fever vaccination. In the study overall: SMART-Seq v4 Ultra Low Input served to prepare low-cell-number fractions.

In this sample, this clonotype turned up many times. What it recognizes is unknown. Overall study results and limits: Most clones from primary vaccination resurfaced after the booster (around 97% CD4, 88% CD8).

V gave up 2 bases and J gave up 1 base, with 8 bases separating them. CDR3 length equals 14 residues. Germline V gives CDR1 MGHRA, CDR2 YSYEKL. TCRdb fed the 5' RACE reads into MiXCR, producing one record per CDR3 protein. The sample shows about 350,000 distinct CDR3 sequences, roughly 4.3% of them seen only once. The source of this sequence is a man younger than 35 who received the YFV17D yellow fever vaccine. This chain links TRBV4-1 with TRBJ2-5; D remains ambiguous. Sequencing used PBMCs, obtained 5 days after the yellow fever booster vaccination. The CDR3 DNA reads TGCGCCAGCAGCCAATTCAGAAGCCAAGAGACCCAGTACTTC. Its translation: CASSQFRSQETQYF.